Listed here is a single T cell receptor beta chain. This receptor's antigen is unknown. The input lacks base qualities; no much larger clone sits a single base away. Resection was performed in the patients for synchronous oligometastatic disease or for delayed recurrence of a solitary brain metastasis. To avoid including cancers other than NSCLC, any patient with a history of multiple malignancies was excluded. Using marked H&E slides as a guide, tumor areas were macrodissected from five unstained approximately 10 um sections that had been deparaffinized. Every specimen was formalin-fixed and paraffin-embedded (FFPE). The AllPrep DNA/RNA FFPE Kit was used for extraction of genomic DNA. The sample originates from a study of T cells in lung cancer brain metastases (dated by TCRdb to 2016 to 2019). Regarding the study in general: Most of the roughly 20 patients had a history of tobacco use, with a median of about 36 pack-years. About 90% of the roughly 20 patients received no interval therapy between primary and metastasis resection. Median interval between primary and brain metastasis specimen acquisition was under 350 days. The study compared TCR beta CDR3 repertoires between fully resected primary non-small cell lung cancers and paired brain metastases. The cohort included roughly 20 patients who provided around 40 specimens, with each patient contributing one primary lung lesion and one brain metastasis. The median age of the patients at first diagnosis was under 60 years, and the group included 9 males and 11 females. DNA integrity number averaged roughly 3.9 in both primary and metastatic specimens, with no significant difference between sites.

Between roughly 2 and 4.92 ug genomic DNA was input per sample, with paired samples receiving equal DNA input. TCR beta libraries were constructed in two PCR steps with the immunoSEQ hsTCRbeta Kit, which uses multiplexed V and J gene primers. Pooled libraries with positive and negative controls were sequenced on an Illumina MiSeq using a 100-cycle paired-end protocol. The authors' analysis ran thus. The immunoSEQ vendor processed the raw data into normalized, annotated TCR beta repertoire reports. Richness was counted as unique clones by nucleotide sequence, and total richness was extrapolated with the iChao1 and Efron-Thisted estimators. Paired lesions were characterized and compared using Pielou's evenness, Simpson's index, top-ten clone proportional abundance, and the Morisita overlap index. Held by TCRdb, this immuneACCESS table contains in-frame sequences only and omits some clones. Under half of the omission traces to an unresolved V gene where checked; the cause of the rest is unknown. The V and J calls and clone size were taken over from that table, and D and trimming were inferred from the DNA. The sample yields thousands of clones; approximately 85% were counted once. Clones ranked in the top ten supply approximately 2.4% of the sample.

Here is what the overall study found, with its caveats: It was not possible to control for the effects of preoperative corticosteroids on T cell infiltration in brain metastases. DNA fragmentation in FFPE samples may have prevented retrieval of the complete infiltrating T cell repertoire. A significantly larger repertoire fraction was made up by the ten most abundant clones in brain metastases than in primaries, which was suggestive of clonal expansion. Most clones were lesion-specific, with limited overlap between paired lesions (mean Morisita index around 0.2). Significantly fewer unique productive clones were found in brain metastases than in paired primaries (median approximately 1,500 versus 4,300).

The receptor's source is a man over 45 with non-small cell lung cancer. The sample was tumor tissue from the primary lung tumor. This sample's cell subset or site label indicates: primary lung cancer lesion.

The CDR3 corresponds to CASSHGQGSEAFF. At the DNA level, the sequence is TGTGCCAGCTCACACGGACAGGGGTCTGAAGCTTTCTTT. The V and J segments used are TRBV18 and TRBJ1-1; 9 central bases correspond to TRBD1. Ends trimmed: V by 4 bases, J by 6 bases; bases unmatched to a gene: 3. The CDR3 holds 13 amino acids from the cysteine to the phenylalanine. Just the 39-base CDR3 DNA is kept, in frame starting at base 1. The germline V gene yields KGHSH for CDR1 and LQKENI for CDR2.